A selection of T cell receptor beta chains follows, all from one sample in a study of blood T cell repertoires in COVID-19. This table comes from immunoSEQ multiplex PCR, and its TCRdb copy is limited to in-frame clones, with some not included. Of about 36,000 clones listed, approximately 90% are singletons. The sample comprised peripheral blood. Source of these receptors: a human donor in a cohort sampled during active COVID-19. Both conserved end residues are part of each CDR3. A D gene is named only where the DNA matches it firmly. Size values are once, few and many counts, or a class for expanded clones, and some rows have none.

V gene	D gene	J gene	clone size	CDR3 DNA	CDR3 protein
TRBV19	.	TRBJ1-1	.	TGTGCCAGTAGTGAGCCCCGTGGCGACACTAACACTGAAGCTTTCTTT	CASSEPRGDTNTEAFF
TRBV7-9	TRBD1	TRBJ2-2	.	TGTGCCAGCAGCCCCCCGGGACAGGGGGCGTCCGGGGAGCTGTTTTTT	CASSPPGQGASGELFF
TRBV11-2	.	TRBJ1-1	once	TGTGCCAGCAGCCCCCCCGCGCCGGGGAACACTGAAGCTTTCTTT	CASSPPAPGNTEAFF
TRBV7-9	.	TRBJ2-7	.	TGTGCCAGCAGCGTCGCAGCCTACGAGCAGTACTTC	CASSVAAYEQYF
TRBV11-3	TRBD1	TRBJ2-2	.	TGTGCCAGCAGCTTCAGACAGGGGCCGAACACCGGGGAGCTGTTTTTT	CASSFRQGPNTGELFF
TRBV14	TRBD2	TRBJ2-7	few	TGTGCCAGCAGCCAGCGCCTAGCGGGACCTTACGAGCAGTACTTC	CASSQRLAGPYEQYF
TRBV5-1	TRBD2	TRBJ2-3	.	TGCGCCAGCAGCTTTGGCGGGAGCGCAGATACGCAGTATTTT	CASSFGGSADTQYF
TRBV7-8	.	TRBJ1-2	.	TGTGCCAGCAGCTTAGACGGCAGGGCTGGGGGCTACACCTTC	CASSLDGRAGGYTF
TRBV9	TRBD2	TRBJ2-2	.	TGTGCCAGCAGCACCCGACTAGCGGGAGCCACCGGGGAGCTGTTTTTT	CASSTRLAGATGELFF
TRBV11-2	TRBD2	TRBJ2-5	.	TGTGCCAGCAGCTTAGGCAGCCTAGCGGGAGGAGGGGCCCAGTACTTC	CASSLGSLAGGGAQYF
TRBV19	TRBD2	TRBJ2-7	.	TGTGCCAGTAGTCGGACTAGCGGGAGGGCCTACGAGCAGTACTTC	CASSRTSGRAYEQYF
TRBV30	TRBD1	TRBJ1-6	.	TGTGCCTCCGAACTCCGGACAGGGGGAAATTCACCCCTCCACTTT	CASELRTGGNSPLHF
TRBV2	TRBD1	TRBJ2-2	.	TGTGCCAGCAGGGCGACAGGGTCGAACACCGGGGAGCTGTTTTTT	CASRATGSNTGELFF
TRBV28	TRBD1	TRBJ1-5	.	TGTGCCAGCAGTGGGGGACAGTTCAATCAGCCCCAGCATTTT	CASSGGQFNQPQHF
TRBV5-6	TRBD2	TRBJ2-1	.	TGTGCCAGCAGCCACCTAAAAGCGGGAGGGCCGGGGGAGCAGTTCTTC	CASSHLKAGGPGEQFF
TRBV7-2	TRBD1	TRBJ1-4	.	TGTGCCAGCAGCCCGGGACAGGGGGGTGAAAAACTGTTTTTT	CASSPGQGGEKLFF
TRBV2	.	TRBJ2-2	.	TGTGCCAGCAGGACTAGTCGGGACACCGGGGAGCTGTTTTTT	CASRTSRDTGELFF
TRBV4-1	TRBD1	TRBJ1-5	.	TGCGCCAGCAGCCCGACAGGGGGGGGCAATCAGCCCCAGCATTTT	CASSPTGGGNQPQHF
TRBV21-1	.	TRBJ2-5	.	TGTGCCAGCAGCATTGGTCTAACCCAAGAGACCCAGTACTTC	CASSIGLTQETQYF
TRBV9	TRBD1	TRBJ2-7	.	TGTGCCAGCAGCACAGGACAGGGAGACTACGAGCAGTACTTC	CASSTGQGDYEQYF
TRBV4-1	TRBD1	TRBJ1-2	few	TGCGCCAGCACCCTACAGGGGGCCGCCAACTATGGCTACACCTTC	CASTLQGAANYGYTF
TRBV24-1	.	TRBJ1-1	.	TGTGCCACCAGCGCAGGAATGAACACTGAAGCTTTCTTT	CATSAGMNTEAFF
TRBV27	.	TRBJ2-3	few	TGTGCCAGCAGTTCCAGACAGAGCACAGATACGCAGTATTTT	CASSSRQSTDTQYF
TRBV3-1/TRBV3-2	TRBD1	TRBJ1-1	.	TGTGCCAGCAGCCGATCCCGTGACAGGGGCACTGAAGCTTTCTTT	CASSRSRDRGTEAFF
TRBV4-3	.	TRBJ2-1	.	TGCGCCAGCAGCCGCCTACCCCCGAATGAGCAGTTCTTC	CASSRLPPNEQFF
TRBV4-1	.	TRBJ1-1	.	TGCGCCAGCAGCCAAGCAGGTCGCACACCCGCTGAAGCTTTCTTT	CASSQAGRTPAEAFF
TRBV3-1/TRBV3-2	TRBD2	TRBJ2-1	.	TGTGCCAGCAGCCAAGAATCGCGGGGACGGGGGGACAATGAGCAGTTCTTC	CASSQESRGRGDNEQFF
TRBV9	TRBD1	TRBJ2-7	.	TGTGCCAGCAGCGTAGGGGGACAGGTCTACGAGCAGTACTTC	CASSVGGQVYEQYF
TRBV6-1	.	TRBJ1-6	.	TGTGCCAGCAGTGAACGGGGGACGAATTCACCCCTCCACTTT	CASSERGTNSPLHF
TRBV7-2	TRBD1	TRBJ1-4	.	TGTGCCAGCAGCTTAGAGGGGGGGACAGGGTTAAAACTGTTTTTT	CASSLEGGTGLKLFF
TRBV28	TRBD1	TRBJ1-1	.	TGTGCCAGCAGCCTAACAGGGGATAGGACTGAAGCTTTCTTT	CASSLTGDRTEAFF
TRBV7-7	.	TRBJ2-5	.	TGTGCCAGCAGCTTCAACCTCGGGGGAGGCGAGACCCAGTACTTC	CASSFNLGGGETQYF
TRBV7-2	.	TRBJ1-1	.	TGTGCCAGCAGCTTAGGGGCAGGGTTGAACACTGAAGCTTTCTTT	CASSLGAGLNTEAFF
TRBV18	TRBD1	TRBJ1-1	.	TGTGCCAGCTCACCCCGGACAGGGCAGAACACTGAAGCTTTCTTT	CASSPRTGQNTEAFF
TRBV5-1	.	TRBJ1-4	.	TGCGCCGGGCACTACAGACTACATAATGAAAAACTGTTTTTT	CAGHYRLHNEKLFF
TRBV6-2/TRBV6-3	TRBD2	TRBJ2-7	.	TGTGCCAGCAGTTACTCGACTAGCGGGGACTACGAGCAGTACTTC	CASSYSTSGDYEQYF
TRBV24-1	.	TRBJ2-1	.	TGTGCCACCAGTGCAGGGAAGTCCTACAATGAGCAGTTCTTC	CATSAGKSYNEQFF
TRBV15	TRBD1	TRBJ2-3	.	TGTGCCACCAGCACCCCCCTGGGGGGACAGGGGATTGATACGCAGTATTTT	CATSTPLGGQGIDTQYF
TRBV28	.	TRBJ1-3	.	TGTGCCAGCAGTTTAGGAGGGGGGGCCGGAAACACCATATATTTT	CASSLGGGAGNTIYF
TRBV6-5	TRBD1	TRBJ2-7	.	TGTGCCAGCAGTCGCGAAGGACAGGGCACCTACGAGCAGTACTTC	CASSREGQGTYEQYF
TRBV18	TRBD1	TRBJ2-5	.	TGTGCCAGCTACAGGGGACCACAAGAGACCCAGTACTTC	CASYRGPQETQYF
TRBV24-1	TRBD1	TRBJ2-7	.	TGTGCCACCAGGGGACAGAGCCTCTACGAGCAGTACTTC	CATRGQSLYEQYF
TRBV6-5	.	TRBJ2-1	.	TGTGCCAGCAGTTTACAGGGTGTAAGCTCCTACAATGAGCAGTTCTTC	CASSLQGVSSYNEQFF
TRBV7-8	.	TRBJ1-2	.	TGTGCCAGCAGCTTAGAGGGCAGGGCGAGGTATGGCTACACCTTC	CASSLEGRARYGYTF
TRBV28	TRBD1	TRBJ1-2	once	TGTGCCAGCAGTTACTCAGGGGGCGTTAATGACTACACCTTC	CASSYSGGVNDYTF
TRBV27	TRBD1	TRBJ2-1	.	TGTGCCAGCAGTTTGGCAGGGGGTCAGCAGTTCTTC	CASSLAGGQQFF
TRBV12-5	.	TRBJ2-1	.	TGTGCTAGCTCTCCACCGGGACAAGCCAATGAGCAGTTCTTC	CASSPPGQANEQFF
TRBV11-2	.	TRBJ2-1	.	TGTGCCAGCAGCTCCCTCCCGGGTGAGCAGTTCTTC	CASSSLPGEQFF
TRBV5-1	TRBD1	TRBJ2-2	once	TGCGCCAGCAGCTTGGCCACAGGGGACACCGGGGAGCTGTTTTTT	CASSLATGDTGELFF
TRBV18	.	TRBJ1-3	.	TGTGCCAGCTCACCAACAGGCCCGAGCTCTGGAAACACCATATATTTT	CASSPTGPSSGNTIYF
TRBV2	.	TRBJ1-2	.	TGTGCCAGCACTACTCTGAGAGGAGGGGCTGGCTATGGCTACACCTTC	CASTTLRGGAGYGYTF
TRBV27	.	TRBJ1-5	.	TGTGCCAGCAGTTACCAGGGGTCCCCAAGCAATCAGCCCCAGCATTTT	CASSYQGSPSNQPQHF
TRBV6-1	.	TRBJ1-2	few	TGTGCCAGCAGTGAAGGGAGAGGTGGCTACACCTTC	CASSEGRGGYTF
TRBV5-1	TRBD1	TRBJ2-3	.	TGCGCCAGCAGCTTCGGGGACAGGGATGATACGCAGTATTTT	CASSFGDRDDTQYF
TRBV2	TRBD1	TRBJ1-2	once	TGTGCCAGCAGTGAAGGGGAAGTGGGGACAGTGTACTACACCTTC	CASSEGEVGTVYYTF
TRBV23-1	.	TRBJ1-5	.	TGCGCCAGCAGACCCCAGGGTAGGAACAGGGTGTCTGCTCAGCCCCAGCATTTT	CASRPQGRNRVSAQPQHF
TRBV7-6	.	TRBJ2-7	.	TGTGCCAGCAGCCCCCGGGATGGGCGGGACTCTACCCCCTACGAGCAGTACTTC	CASSPRDGRDSTPYEQYF